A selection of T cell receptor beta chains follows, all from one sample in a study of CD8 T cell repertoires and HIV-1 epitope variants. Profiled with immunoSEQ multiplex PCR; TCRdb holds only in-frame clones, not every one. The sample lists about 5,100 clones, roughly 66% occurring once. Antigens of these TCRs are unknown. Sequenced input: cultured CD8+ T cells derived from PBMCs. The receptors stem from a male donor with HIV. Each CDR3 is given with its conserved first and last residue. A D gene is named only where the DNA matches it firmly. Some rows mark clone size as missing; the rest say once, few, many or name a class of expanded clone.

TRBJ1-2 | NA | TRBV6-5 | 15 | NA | TGTGCCAGCAGTCCCGCCCCAGTTCCTGTATATGGCTACACCTTC | CASSPAPVPVYGYTF
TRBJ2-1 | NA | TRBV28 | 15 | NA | TGTGCCAGCAGTTTATATGAGAGCTCCTACAATGAGCAGTTCTTC | CASSLYESSYNEQFF
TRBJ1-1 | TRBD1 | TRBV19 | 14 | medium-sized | TGTGCCAGTAGGACAGGGGTGCGGAACACTGAAGCTTTCTTT | CASRTGVRNTEAFF
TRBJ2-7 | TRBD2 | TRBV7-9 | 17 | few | TGTGCCAGCAGATTAGATGGTCCTAGCGGAGCCCCCTACGAGCAGTACTTC | CASRLDGPSGAPYEQYF
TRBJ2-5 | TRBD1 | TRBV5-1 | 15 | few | TGCGCCAGCAGCCCCGTTTCGGGACAGCAAGAGACCCAGTACTTC | CASSPVSGQQETQYF
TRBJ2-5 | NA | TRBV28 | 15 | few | TGTGCCAGCAGTTCCGTCGACCGAGACCAAGAGACCCAGTACTTC | CASSSVDRDQETQYF
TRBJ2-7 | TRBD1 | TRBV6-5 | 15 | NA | TGTGCCAGCAGTTACCCCCGACAGGGTATCTACGAGCAGTACTTC | CASSYPRQGIYEQYF
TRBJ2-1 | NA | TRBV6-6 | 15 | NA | TGTGCCAGCAGTTACTTAGGTCAGGACTACAATGAGCAGTTCTTC | CASSYLGQDYNEQFF
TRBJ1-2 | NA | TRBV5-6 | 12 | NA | TGTGCCAGCAGCGCGGGTACTTATGGCTACACCTTC | CASSAGTYGYTF
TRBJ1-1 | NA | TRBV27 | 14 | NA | TGTGCCAGCAGTTTATATTCGGGGAACACTGAAGCTTTCTTT | CASSLYSGNTEAFF
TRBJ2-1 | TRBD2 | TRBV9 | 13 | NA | TGTGCCAGCAGCAAAATAGCGGGAGATGAGCAGTTCTTC | CASSKIAGDEQFF
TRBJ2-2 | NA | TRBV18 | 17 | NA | TGTGCCAGCTCACCAAGGGTAGCGGTAACGAACACCGGGGAGCTGTTTTTT | CASSPRVAVTNTGELFF
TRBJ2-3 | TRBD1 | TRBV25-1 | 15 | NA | TGTGCCAGCAGTGATTGGGACAGGGAGGGGGATACGCAGTATTTT | CASSDWDREGDTQYF
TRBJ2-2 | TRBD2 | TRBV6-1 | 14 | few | TGTGCCACCTCTAGCGGGGTGAACACCGGGGAGCTGTTTTTT | CATSSGVNTGELFF
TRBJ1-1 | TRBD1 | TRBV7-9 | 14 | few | TGTGCCAGCAGCCTATCAGGGGGTAGCTATGAAGCTTTCTTT | CASSLSGGSYEAFF
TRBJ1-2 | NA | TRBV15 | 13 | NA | TGTGCCACCAGCAGAGGACAGCAATATGGCTACACCTTC | CATSRGQQYGYTF
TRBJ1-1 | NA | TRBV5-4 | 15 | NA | TGTGCCAGCAGCAGGATGGAGGGTTGGGACACTGAAGCTTTCTTT | CASSRMEGWDTEAFF
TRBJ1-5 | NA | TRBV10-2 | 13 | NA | TGCGCCAGCAGTGAGGGAGTGGGACAGCCCCAGCATTTT | CASSEGVGQPQHF
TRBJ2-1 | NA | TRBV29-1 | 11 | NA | TGCAGCCCAGAGGTATACAATGAGCAGTTCTTC | CSPEVYNEQFF
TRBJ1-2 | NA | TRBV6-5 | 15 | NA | TGTGCCAGCAGTTACTCTTCGCTAGTTAGCTATGGCTACACCTTC | CASSYSSLVSYGYTF
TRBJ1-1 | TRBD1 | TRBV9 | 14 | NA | TGTGCCAGCAGCGTAGGGACAGGGAGCCTTGAAGCTTTCTTT | CASSVGTGSLEAFF
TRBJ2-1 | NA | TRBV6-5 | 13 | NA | TGTGCCAGCAGTTACGTGGACAGCCGGGAGCAGTTCTTC | CASSYVDSREQFF
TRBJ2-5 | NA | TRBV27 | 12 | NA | TGTGCCAGCAGTGTTTATGGGGAGACCCAGTACTTC | CASSVYGETQYF
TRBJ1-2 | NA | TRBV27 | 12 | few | TGTGCCAGCAGTGGTAGGGGGGGTGGCTACACCTTC | CASSGRGGGYTF
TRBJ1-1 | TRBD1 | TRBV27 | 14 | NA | TGTGCCAGCAGATTAGGACAGGGGAACACTGAAGCTTTCTTT | CASRLGQGNTEAFF
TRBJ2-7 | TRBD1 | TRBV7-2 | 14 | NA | TGTGCCAGCAGCTCCACCGGGACAGCCTACGAGCAGTACTTC | CASSSTGTAYEQYF
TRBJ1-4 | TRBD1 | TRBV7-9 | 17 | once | TGTGCCAGCAGCTCACTCTTATCCGGGACAGGGGATGAAAAACTGTTTTTT | CASSSLLSGTGDEKLFF
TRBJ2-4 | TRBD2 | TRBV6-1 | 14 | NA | TGTGCCAGCAGTGCGACTAGCGGGAGTTGGATTCAGTACTTC | CASSATSGSWIQYF
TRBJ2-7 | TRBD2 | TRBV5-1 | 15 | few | TGCGCCAGCAGCGCGGGACTAGCGGGAGAATACGAGCAGTACTTC | CASSAGLAGEYEQYF
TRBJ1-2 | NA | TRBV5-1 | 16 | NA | TGCGCCAGCAGCCAAGATCCCGTCGAACTCGACTATGGCTACACCTTC | CASSQDPVELDYGYTF
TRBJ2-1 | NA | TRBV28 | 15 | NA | TGTGCCAGCAGTCCAGACTACTCTTCCTACAATGAGCAGTTCTTC | CASSPDYSSYNEQFF
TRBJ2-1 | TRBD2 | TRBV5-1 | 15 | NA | TGCGCCAGCAGCTGGGAGCGGGGCTCCTACAATGAGCAGTTCTTC | CASSWERGSYNEQFF
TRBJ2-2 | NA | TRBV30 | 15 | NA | TGTGCCTGGAGTCCCGCGGGTAAGGACGCCGGGGAGCTGTTTTTT | CAWSPAGKDAGELFF
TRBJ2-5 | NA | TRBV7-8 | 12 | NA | TGTGCCAGCAGCATCCTGGGGGAGACCCAGTACTTC | CASSILGETQYF
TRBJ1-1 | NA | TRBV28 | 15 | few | TGTGCCAGCAGTTTAGGTGTGGGGGGGAACACTGAAGCTTTCTTT | CASSLGVGGNTEAFF
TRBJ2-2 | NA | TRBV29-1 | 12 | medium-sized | TGCAGCGTCTTGAAGGGCACCGGGGAGCTGTTTTTT | CSVLKGTGELFF
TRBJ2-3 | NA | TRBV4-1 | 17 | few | TGCGCCAGCAGCCAAGATCCCTGGGGACTCCCCACAGATACGCAGTATTTT | CASSQDPWGLPTDTQYF
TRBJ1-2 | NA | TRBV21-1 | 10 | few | TGTGCCAGCAGCATGAGTGGCTACACCTTC | CASSMSGYTF
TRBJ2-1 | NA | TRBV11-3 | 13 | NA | TGTGCCAGCAGCTTAGACGGTGCCAGTGAGCAGTTCTTC | CASSLDGASEQFF
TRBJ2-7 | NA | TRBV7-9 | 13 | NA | TGTGCCAGCAGCTTCGATAGCCTCTACGAGCAGTACTTC | CASSFDSLYEQYF
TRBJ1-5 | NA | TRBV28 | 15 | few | TGTGCCAGCAGCCCAGAGGGGACCTTCAATCAGCCCCAGCATTTT | CASSPEGTFNQPQHF
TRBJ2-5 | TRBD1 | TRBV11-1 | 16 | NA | TGTGCCAGCAGCTTTCAATACGGGACAGGGAAAGAGACCCAGTACTTC | CASSFQYGTGKETQYF
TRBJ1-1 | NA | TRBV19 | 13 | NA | TGTGCCAGTAGTATAGGGCCCGGGACCGAAGCTTTCTTT | CASSIGPGTEAFF
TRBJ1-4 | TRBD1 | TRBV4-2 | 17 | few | TGTGCCAGCAGCCAAATGAGACAGGGCAGGGCTAATGAAAAACTGTTTTTT | CASSQMRQGRANEKLFF
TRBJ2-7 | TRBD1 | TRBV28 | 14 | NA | TGTGCCAGCAGTTTTGTGACAGGGTCCTACGAGCAGTACTTC | CASSFVTGSYEQYF
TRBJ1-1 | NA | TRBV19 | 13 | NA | TGTGCCAGTAGTATAGATCTGGACACTGAAGCTTTCTTT | CASSIDLDTEAFF